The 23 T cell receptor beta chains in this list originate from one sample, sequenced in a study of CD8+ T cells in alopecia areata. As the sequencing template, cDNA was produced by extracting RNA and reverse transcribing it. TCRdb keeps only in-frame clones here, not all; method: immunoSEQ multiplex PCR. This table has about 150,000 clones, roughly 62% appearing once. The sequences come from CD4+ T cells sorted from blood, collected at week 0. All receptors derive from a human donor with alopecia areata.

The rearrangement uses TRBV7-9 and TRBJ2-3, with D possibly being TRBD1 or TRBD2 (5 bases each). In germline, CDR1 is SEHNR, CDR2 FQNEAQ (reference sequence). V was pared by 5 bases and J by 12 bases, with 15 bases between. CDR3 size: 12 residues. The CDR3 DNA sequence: TGTGCCAGCAGCCGATACGGGACGTCTCAGTATTTT. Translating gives CASSRYGTSQYF.

CDR3 nucleotides: TGTGCCAGCAGCTCGACGGCTTCCTACGAGCAGTACTTC. It translates to CASSSTASYEQYF. The chain employs TRBV7-2 and TRBJ2-7; unclear D gene. Trimming stripped 4 bases from V and 1 base from J, with 8 bases between. CDR3 size: 13 residues. The germline V gene has CDR1 SGHTA and CDR2 FQGNSA.

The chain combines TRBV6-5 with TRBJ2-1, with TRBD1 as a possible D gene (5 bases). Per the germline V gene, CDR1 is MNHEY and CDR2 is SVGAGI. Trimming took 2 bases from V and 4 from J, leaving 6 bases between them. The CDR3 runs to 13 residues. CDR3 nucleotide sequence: TGTGCCAGCAGTTACGACAGTTACAATGAGCAGTTCTTC. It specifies CASSYDSYNEQFF.

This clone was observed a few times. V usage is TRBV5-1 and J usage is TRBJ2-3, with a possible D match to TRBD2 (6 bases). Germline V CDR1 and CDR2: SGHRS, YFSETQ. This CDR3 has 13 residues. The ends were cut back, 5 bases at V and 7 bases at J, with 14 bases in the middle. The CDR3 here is CASRPTRENTQYF. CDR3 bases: TGCGCCAGCAGGCCTACCCGGGAGAATACGCAGTATTTT.

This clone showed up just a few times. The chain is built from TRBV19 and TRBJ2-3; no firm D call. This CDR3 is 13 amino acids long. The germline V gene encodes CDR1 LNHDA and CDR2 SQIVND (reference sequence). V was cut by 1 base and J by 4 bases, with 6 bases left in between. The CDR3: CASSIAAADTQYF. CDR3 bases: TGTGCCAGTAGTATAGCGGCGGCAGATACGCAGTATTTT.

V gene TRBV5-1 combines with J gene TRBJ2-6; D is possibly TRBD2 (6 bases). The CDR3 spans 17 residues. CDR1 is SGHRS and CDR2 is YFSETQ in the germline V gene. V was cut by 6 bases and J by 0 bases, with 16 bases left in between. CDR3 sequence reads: CASIDGGLVSGANVLTF. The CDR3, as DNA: TGCGCCAGCATCGATGGGGGACTCGTCTCTGGGGCCAACGTCCTGACTTTC.

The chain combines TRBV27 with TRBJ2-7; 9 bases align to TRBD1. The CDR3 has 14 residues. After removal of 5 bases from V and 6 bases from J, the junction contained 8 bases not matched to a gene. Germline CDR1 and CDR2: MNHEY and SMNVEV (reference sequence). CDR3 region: CASSQQGARSEQYF. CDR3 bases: TGTGCCAGCAGTCAACAGGGGGCCCGAAGCGAGCAGTACTTC.

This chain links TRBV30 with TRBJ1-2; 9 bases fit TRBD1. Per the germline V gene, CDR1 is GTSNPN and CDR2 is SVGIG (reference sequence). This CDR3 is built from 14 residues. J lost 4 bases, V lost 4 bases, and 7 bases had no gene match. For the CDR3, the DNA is TGTGCCTGGACTAGGACAGGGGCCCTCTATGGCTACACCTTC. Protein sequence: CAWTRTGALYGYTF.

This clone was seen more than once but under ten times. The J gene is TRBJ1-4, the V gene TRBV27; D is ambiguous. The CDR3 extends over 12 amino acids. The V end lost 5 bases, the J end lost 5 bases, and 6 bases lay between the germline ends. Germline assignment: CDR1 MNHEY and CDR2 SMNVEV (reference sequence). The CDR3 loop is CASSPPNEKLFF. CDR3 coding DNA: TGTGCCAGCAGTCCCCCAAATGAAAAACTGTTTTTT.

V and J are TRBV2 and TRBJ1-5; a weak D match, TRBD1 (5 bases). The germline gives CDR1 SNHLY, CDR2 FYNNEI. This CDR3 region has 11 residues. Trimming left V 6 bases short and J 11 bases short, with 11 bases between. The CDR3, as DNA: TGTGCCAGCAGCATCTCGGGGGCCCAGCATTTT. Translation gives CASSISGAQHF.

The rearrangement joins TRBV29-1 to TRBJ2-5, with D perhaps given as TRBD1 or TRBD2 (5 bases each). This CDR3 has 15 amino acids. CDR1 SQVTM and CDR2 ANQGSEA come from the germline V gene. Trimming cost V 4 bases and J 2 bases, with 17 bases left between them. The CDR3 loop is CSVGEQGLWQETQYF. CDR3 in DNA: TGCAGCGTTGGGGAGCAGGGTCTCTGGCAAGAGACCCAGTACTTC.

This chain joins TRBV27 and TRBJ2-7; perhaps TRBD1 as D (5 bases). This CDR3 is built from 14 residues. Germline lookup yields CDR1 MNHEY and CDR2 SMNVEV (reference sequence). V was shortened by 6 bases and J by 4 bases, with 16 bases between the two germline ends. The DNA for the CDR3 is TGTGCCAGCAGAGCGCTACAGGCGCGTTACGAGCAGTACTTC. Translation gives CASRALQARYEQYF.

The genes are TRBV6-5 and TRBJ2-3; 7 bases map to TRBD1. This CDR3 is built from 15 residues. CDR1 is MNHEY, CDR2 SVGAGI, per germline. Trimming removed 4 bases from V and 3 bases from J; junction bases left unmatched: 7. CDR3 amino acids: CASSFDRERTDTQYF. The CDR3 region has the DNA TGTGCCAGCAGTTTCGACAGGGAGCGAACAGATACGCAGTATTTT.

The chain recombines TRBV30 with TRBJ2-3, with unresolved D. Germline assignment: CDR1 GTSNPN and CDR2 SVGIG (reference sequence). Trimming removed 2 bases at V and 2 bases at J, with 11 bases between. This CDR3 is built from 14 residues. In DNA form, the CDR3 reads TGTGCCTGGAGTAAGGGATTCCTCACAGATACGCAGTATTTT. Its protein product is CAWSKGFLTDTQYF.

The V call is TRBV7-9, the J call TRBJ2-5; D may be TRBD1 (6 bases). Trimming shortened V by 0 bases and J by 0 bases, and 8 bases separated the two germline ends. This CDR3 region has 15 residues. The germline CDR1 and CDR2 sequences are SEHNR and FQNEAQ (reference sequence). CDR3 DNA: TGTGCCAGCAGCTTAGCGGGGGCGTACCAAGAGACCCAGTACTTC. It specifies CASSLAGAYQETQYF.

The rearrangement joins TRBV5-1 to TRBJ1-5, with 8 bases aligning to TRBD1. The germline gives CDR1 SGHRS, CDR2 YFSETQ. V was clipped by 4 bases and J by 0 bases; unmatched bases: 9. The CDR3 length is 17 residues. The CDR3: CASSTSPTGVSNQPQHF. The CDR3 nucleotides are TGCGCCAGCAGCACCTCACCGACAGGGGTTAGCAATCAGCCCCAGCATTTT.

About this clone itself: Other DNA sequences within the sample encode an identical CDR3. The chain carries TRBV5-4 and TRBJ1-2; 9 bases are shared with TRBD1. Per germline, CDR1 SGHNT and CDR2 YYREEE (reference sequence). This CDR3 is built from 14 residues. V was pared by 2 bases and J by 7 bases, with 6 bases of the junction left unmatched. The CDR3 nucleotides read TGTGCCAGCAGCTTACGACAGGGGGAAGGTGGCTACACCTTC. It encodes CASSLRQGEGGYTF.

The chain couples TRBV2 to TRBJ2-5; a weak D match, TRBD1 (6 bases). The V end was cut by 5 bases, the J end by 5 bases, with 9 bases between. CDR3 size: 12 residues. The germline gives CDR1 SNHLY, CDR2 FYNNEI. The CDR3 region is CASSYQGETQYF. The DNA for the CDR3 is TGTGCCAGCAGTTATCAGGGGGAGACCCAGTACTTC.

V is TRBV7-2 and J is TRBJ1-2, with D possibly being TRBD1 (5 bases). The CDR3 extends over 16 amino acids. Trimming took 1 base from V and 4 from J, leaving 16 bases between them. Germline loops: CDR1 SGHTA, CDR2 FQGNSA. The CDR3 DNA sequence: TGTGCCAGCAGCTTAGTCGAGGCCCAGGGTTCCTATGGCTACACCTTC. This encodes CASSLVEAQGSYGYTF.

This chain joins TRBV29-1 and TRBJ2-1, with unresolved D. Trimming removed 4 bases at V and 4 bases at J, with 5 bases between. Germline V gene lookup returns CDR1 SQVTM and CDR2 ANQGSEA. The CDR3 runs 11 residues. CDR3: CSVGRYNEQFF. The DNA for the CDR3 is TGCAGCGTTGGCCGGTACAATGAGCAGTTCTTC.

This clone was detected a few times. CDR3 coding DNA: TGTGCCAGCAGCCACCGGGACAAGTACACCGGGGAGCTGTTTTTT. This sequence encodes CASSHRDKYTGELFF. V gene TRBV7-2 combines with J gene TRBJ2-2; possibly TRBD1 for D (6 bases). The V gene lost 5 bases and the J gene lost 3 bases, with 13 bases spanning the gap. The CDR3 consists of 15 residues. Germline assignment: CDR1 SGHTA and CDR2 FQGNSA.

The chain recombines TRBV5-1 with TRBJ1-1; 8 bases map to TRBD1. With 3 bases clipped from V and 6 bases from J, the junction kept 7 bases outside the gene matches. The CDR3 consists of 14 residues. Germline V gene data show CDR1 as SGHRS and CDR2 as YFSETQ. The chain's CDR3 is CASSSTGVRSEAFF. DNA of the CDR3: TGCGCCAGCAGCTCGACAGGGGTTCGGTCTGAAGCTTTCTTT.

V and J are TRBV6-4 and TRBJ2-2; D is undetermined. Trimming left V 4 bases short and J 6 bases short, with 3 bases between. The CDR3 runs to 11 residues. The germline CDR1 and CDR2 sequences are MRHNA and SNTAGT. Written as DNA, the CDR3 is TGTGCCAGCAGTGCCTCCGGGGAGCTGTTTTTT. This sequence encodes CASSASGELFF.